This TCR beta chain originates from a study of CD8 T cells in Susac syndrome (dated by TCRdb to between 2017 and 2020). A note on the overall study: Repertoire sequencing was used to test whether CD8+ T cell activation and differentiation in Susac syndrome was antigen driven. The investigation overall reported the following: The TCR sequencing and HLA analysis was acknowledged to have included a relatively small number of individuals.

Of note for this clonotype: This clone's antigen is unknown. The input lacks base qualities; no much larger clone sits a single base away.

The germline V gene (reference sequence) provides CDR1 MNHEY and CDR2 SMNVEV. The V and J ends are trimmed by 3 bases and 4 bases, leaving 17 bases between them. Including the terminal cysteine and phenylalanine, the CDR3 comprises 16 residues. Here the CDR3 DNA is all that survives: 48 bases in frame from base 1. RNA was extracted using the RNeasy kit, and roughly 0.5 to 1 ug of the RNA was reverse transcribed with random hexamers. TCR beta CDR3 regions were amplified with the immunoSEQ multiplex PCR assay covering 54 Vbeta and 13 Jbeta segments. PCR amplification bias was corrected by using a synthetic template baseline for primer optimization and computational correction. The original methods were these. Reads were assigned to V, D and J genes according to IMGT and analyzed in immunoSEQ Analyzer, with only productive sequences retained. Clonality was calculated as one minus the Shannon entropy normalized by log2 of the number of productive unique sequences. For each patient and control, public and private clones were evaluated within the 100 most prevalent clones. Clones were defined as Susac-specific when absent from the healthy and MS cohorts, from 1052 published viral clones and from other ImmuneACCESS disease sequences. The public sequencing data were trimmed at Q25 with fastp and processed into clonotypes with MiXCR by TCRdb, which kept only in-frame beta chains. Records with the same CDR3 protein are collapsed into one entry carrying the most frequent genes and DNA. TCRdb, not the authors, supplied the V and J calls. The sample table lists tens of thousands of distinct CDR3 sequences, around 96% of them with a count of one. The top ten clonotypes cover 0.11% of the sample.

High-throughput TCR beta sequencing profiled peripheral blood CD8+ and CD4+ T cells from healthy donors, Susac syndrome patients and multiple sclerosis patients. Treatment-naive patients with stable or active relapsing-remitting disease fulfilling revised McDonald criteria were used as multiple sclerosis controls. Bulk CD8+ and CD4+ T cells were purified by magnetic negative isolation, while CD8+ TEMRA cells were enriched using FACS. Blood was collected in EDTA tubes and processed within 24 hours, with PBMCs isolated through density gradient centrifugation. PBMCs intended for TCR sequencing were cryopreserved in liquid nitrogen and thawed later in a water bath at 37 degrees C. Purity of sorted or isolated CD4+, CD8+ and CD8+ TEMRA cells was at least 90%.

The rearranged segments are TRBV27 and TRBJ2-3, with the D call perhaps TRBD1 or TRBD2, as 6 bases match in each case. The specimen was CD4+ T cells from PBMCs. The TCR was taken from a human donor with multiple sclerosis. Read as DNA, the sequence is TGTGCCAGCAGTTTGGAGGAGGGGGGTGGCCCAGATACGCAGTATTTT. Its protein product is CASSLEEGGGPDTQYF.